This T cell receptor (beta chain) was captured by sequencing in a study of blood T cell repertoires in COVID-19. The CDR3 is made up of 14 amino acids. V was cut by 1 base and J by 1 base, with 7 bases left in between. Germline CDR1 SGHDN, CDR2 FVKESK. Per the original data handling: Estimates of nucleated cell counts were drawn from the amplification of reference gene primers. Profiled with immunoSEQ multiplex PCR; TCRdb holds only in-frame clones, not every one. V, J and clone size derive from that table, while D and trimming were established from the DNA sequence. The sample carries about 300,000 clones, roughly 85% recorded once.

V usage is TRBV14 and J usage is TRBJ1-1; D gene uncertain. The specimen was PBMCs or T cells enriched from blood (not recorded which). The TCR comes from a woman aged 50 to 60 who had recovered from COVID-19. For the CDR3, the DNA is TGTGCCAGCAGCCAAGCCAGGTCGAACACTGAAGCTTTCTTT. Amino acids: CASSQARSNTEAFF.